These T cell receptor beta chains were read from a single sample in a study of blood T cell repertoires in COVID-19. The method was immunoSEQ multiplex PCR; TCRdb's version includes in-frame clones alone and lacks a portion of them. Of a few hundred thousand clones in the sample, 80% to 90% are singletons; the top ten hold under 6%. Sequencing was carried out using PBMCs or T cells enriched from blood (not recorded which). All receptors come from a man aged 30-40 years who had recovered from COVID-19. The CDR3 runs from the conserved cysteine through the conserved F or W. The D gene is left open where the match is weak. Clone sizes are given selectively: once, few, many, or a class where the clone is expanded.

TRBJ2-7 NA NA TRBV27 TGTGCCAGCAGCCGGGACTTCCCCTACGAGCAGTACTTC CASSRDFPYEQYF
TRBJ2-7 TRBD1 NA TRBV7-2 TGTGCCAGCAGCTCGGACAGGATCGACGAGCAGTACTTC CASSSDRIDEQYF
TRBJ2-7 NA NA TRBV29-1 TGCAGCCCCGAGTGGGGGGGCTACTACGAGCAGTACTTC CSPEWGGYYEQYF
TRBJ2-1 NA NA TRBV27 TGTGCCAGCAGTCCGACACAAATGTACAATGAGCAGTTCTTC CASSPTQMYNEQFF
TRBJ1-2 NA NA TRBV11-2 TGTGCCAGCAGCTTAGCGGCAGGGTTAGACTATGGCTACACCTTC CASSLAAGLDYGYTF
TRBJ1-4 NA NA TRBV27 TGTGCCAGCAGTTTGGGGGGGAAAGGTACGGGAAAACTGTTTTTT CASSLGGKGTGKLFF
TRBJ1-2 NA NA TRBV27 TGTGCCAGCACCAAAATGGGGGGGGCGGGCTATGGCTACACCTTC CASTKMGGAGYGYTF
TRBJ1-4 TRBD1 NA TRBV5-1 TGCGCCAGCTCCAGGGGGGGGACAGGAGAGGAAAAACTGTTTTTT CASSRGGTGEEKLFF
TRBJ2-1 NA NA TRBV19 TGTGCCAGTAGCGAACAGGGTCCCTACAATGAGCAGTTCTTC CASSEQGPYNEQFF
TRBJ2-7 TRBD2 NA TRBV6-5 TGTGCCAGCAGTTGGGGGGGCTCCTACGAGCAGTACTTC CASSWGGSYEQYF
TRBJ2-4 NA NA TRBV21-1 TGTGCCAGCAGCAAGAATCGTCTAGCGGGGGGTCATCTAGCCAAAAACATTCAGTACTTC CASSKNRLAGGHLAKNIQYF
TRBJ1-1 NA few TRBV9 TGTGCCAGCAGCTCCCTGGGGCAGAACACTGAAGCTTTCTTT CASSSLGQNTEAFF
TRBJ2-1 TRBD2 NA TRBV7-8 TGTGCCAGCAGCAGGACTAGCGGCGGGGGGAATGAGCAGTTCTTC CASSRTSGGGNEQFF
TRBJ1-6 TRBD1 NA TRBV7-9 TGTGCCAGCAGCCCCCAAGGACAGGGCAATCCTTCACCCCTCCACTTT CASSPQGQGNPSPLHF
TRBJ1-5 NA NA TRBV28 TGTGCCAGCAGTTTAGGCATGGATCCCCGGGGCAATCAGCCCCAGCATTTT CASSLGMDPRGNQPQHF
TRBJ1-4 TRBD1 NA TRBV24-1 TGTGCCACCAGTGATCCGGGACAGGGTAATGAAAAACTGTTTTTT CATSDPGQGNEKLFF
TRBJ1-6 NA NA TRBV28 TGTGCCAGCCGATATCGGGGGTCCCTCTATAATTCACCCCTCCACTTT CASRYRGSLYNSPLHF
TRBJ2-7 TRBD1 NA TRBV27 TGTGCCAGCAGCCCTGGCCGGGACAGGGGAGAGCAGTACTTC CASSPGRDRGEQYF
TRBJ2-1 NA NA TRBV3-1/TRBV3-2 TGTGCCAGCAGCCAAGATGGGCGGGCCCCGGCCTACAATGAGCAGTTCTTC CASSQDGRAPAYNEQFF
TRBJ1-2 NA NA TRBV28 TGTGCCAGCAGCCGTACCTCCCGGGGGGGAGGTCTCTATGGCTACACCTTC CASSRTSRGGGLYGYTF
TRBJ1-5 NA NA TRBV15 TGTGCCACCAGCCCGGACAGTAGCAATCAGCCCCAGCATTTT CATSPDSSNQPQHF
TRBJ2-5 TRBD1 NA TRBV9 TGTGCCAGCAGCGCCTCACGGGGACAGGGGGCGAGAGAGACCCAGTACTTC CASSASRGQGARETQYF
TRBJ1-6 TRBD1 few TRBV5-1 TGCGCCAGCACTCCGACAGGGCCTTATAATTCACCCCTCCACTTT CASTPTGPYNSPLHF
TRBJ2-7 NA NA TRBV4-2 TGTGCCAGCAGCCCCGGTCCCTACGAGCAGTACTTC CASSPGPYEQYF
TRBJ2-3 NA NA TRBV19 TGTGCCAGTAGACCGACTAGTGGGACCAGTGGTACGCAGTATTTT CASRPTSGTSGTQYF
TRBJ1-4 NA NA TRBV6-5 TGTGCCAGCAGTTACTCGAGAGGAAAACTGTTTTTT CASSYSRGKLFF
TRBJ1-1 NA NA TRBV5-1 TGCGCCAGCAGCCCACGAGGGGGTGGGGACACTGAAGCTTTCTTT CASSPRGGGDTEAFF
TRBJ1-3 NA NA TRBV18 TGTGCCAGCTCACTGTTACAGACAAGCTCTGGAAACACCATATATTTT CASSLLQTSSGNTIYF
TRBJ2-2 NA NA TRBV5-4 TGTGCCAGCAGCACATCAGGCTACGGGGAGCTGTTTTTT CASSTSGYGELFF
TRBJ1-3 NA NA TRBV6-5 TGTGCCAGCAGTTACACCAGGACTACCTCTGGAAACACCATATATTTT CASSYTRTTSGNTIYF
TRBJ1-1 NA NA TRBV19 TGTGCCAGTAGTATGCCAGGGCTGGGCATGAACACTGAAGCTTTCTTT CASSMPGLGMNTEAFF
TRBJ2-3 TRBD2 NA TRBV4-1 TGCGCCAGCAGCCAAGATAAGGGACTAGGAAGGGCTAGCACAGATACGCAGTATTTT CASSQDKGLGRASTDTQYF
TRBJ2-3 NA NA TRBV18 TGTGCCAGCTCACCACGAGTGGCGGGGTGGGGCACAGATACGCAGTATTTT CASSPRVAGWGTDTQYF
TRBJ1-6 NA NA TRBV5-6 TGTGCCAGCAGCTTGGGGACAGCTTATAATTCACCCCTCCACTTT CASSLGTAYNSPLHF
TRBJ2-7 TRBD1 NA TRBV6-5 TGTGCCAGCAGTTACCGATGGGACAGCTCCTACGAGCAGTACTTC CASSYRWDSSYEQYF
TRBJ2-5 NA once TRBV7-9 TGTGCCAGCAGCTTAGGACCACAGGGACGGGAGACCCAGTACTTC CASSLGPQGRETQYF
TRBJ2-7 NA NA TRBV5-1 TGCGCCAGCAGCTTGCGGGGAGACTACGAGCAGTACTTC CASSLRGDYEQYF
TRBJ2-7 NA NA TRBV15 TGTGCCACCAGCAGAGATTATGGGGGGTCTGGGGAGCAGTACTTC CATSRDYGGSGEQYF
TRBJ2-7 NA NA TRBV10-3 TGTGCCATCGCGGCAGATGACTCCTACGAGCAGTACTTC CAIAADDSYEQYF
TRBJ2-7 TRBD2 NA TRBV3-1/TRBV3-2 TGTGCCAGCAGCCAAGCCGGGCTAGCGGGGGGCTACGAGCAGTACTTC CASSQAGLAGGYEQYF
TRBJ2-2 TRBD1 NA TRBV4-2 TGTGCCAGCAGCCACCCACAGGGGGCAGGGACCGGGGAGCTGTTTTTT CASSHPQGAGTGELFF
TRBJ1-5 NA NA TRBV6-5 TGTGCCAGCAGTTCCTCTTATAGCAATCAGCCCCAGCATTTT CASSSSYSNQPQHF
TRBJ2-3 TRBD1 NA TRBV19 TGTGCCAGTAGAAGAGTACCGGGACAGGGGGACACAGATACGCAGTATTTT CASRRVPGQGDTDTQYF
TRBJ1-5 NA NA TRBV5-1 TGCGCCAGCAGCTTGATCCCAAATCAGCCCCAGCATTTT CASSLIPNQPQHF